This is a list of T cell receptor beta chains from one sample in a study of molecular identifiers for immune sequencing clone quantification. TCRdb re-called the PCR reads with MiXCR, one entry per CDR3 protein. Of approximately 550,000 distinct CDR3 sequences listed, around 23% are singletons. Source material: naive CD8+ T cells from blood, with Jurkat cell RNA spiked in. All receptors come from a human donor in good health. Some libraries in this study had Jurkat cell RNA spiked in. The CDR3 runs from the conserved cysteine through the conserved F or W. The order of the fields is CDR3 DNA, CDR3 protein, J gene, V gene, D gene, clone size. The D gene is left open where the match is weak. Where a row states a size, it is once, few, many or the class of an expanded clone; other rows omit it.

TGTGCCCGTATTAGTGGGACAGGGGTCGATGAGCAGTTCTTC,CARISGTGVDEQFF,TRBJ2-1,TRBV12-3/TRBV12-4,TRBD1,-
TGTGCCAGCAGCCCACTAAGCGTGGGAACAGATACGCAGTATTTT,CASSPLSVGTDTQYF,TRBJ2-3,TRBV12-3/TRBV12-4,-,-
TGTGCCAGCAGCTCCAACAGGGGTGAGATCTCCTACGAGCAGTACTTC,CASSSNRGEISYEQYF,TRBJ2-7,TRBV7-9,TRBD1,once
TGCAGTGCTAGTAGGACAGGGGGCCCCTACGAGCAGTACTTC,CSASRTGGPYEQYF,TRBJ2-7,TRBV20-1,TRBD1,few
TGTGCCAGCAGTTTAAGGAGCAATCAGCCCCAGCATTTT,CASSLRSNQPQHF,TRBJ1-5,TRBV27,-,many
TGTGCCAGCAGACGCGACAGGGCGGCTGAAGCTTTCTTT,CASRRDRAAEAFF,TRBJ1-1,TRBV6-5,TRBD1,-
TGCGCCAGCAGCTTGGCCGGGGGGAGCAATCAGCCCCAGCATTTT,CASSLAGGSNQPQHF,TRBJ1-5,TRBV5-1,-,many
TGTGCCAGCAGCTTAGTGTCTAGCGGGGTATACTACGAGCAGTACTTC,CASSLVSSGVYYEQYF,TRBJ2-7,TRBV7-9,TRBD2,few
TGTGCCAGCAGTCCGACGATGAACACCGGGGAGCTGTTTTTT,CASSPTMNTGELFF,TRBJ2-2,TRBV28,-,few
TGCAGCGTTGAGTTACAGGACAGGGTTGGCACTGAAGCTTTCTTT,CSVELQDRVGTEAFF,TRBJ1-1,TRBV29-1,TRBD1,many
TGTGCCAACCGGGACAGGGGTAATTACGAGCAGTACTTC,CANRDRGNYEQYF,TRBJ2-7,TRBV19,TRBD1,-
TGCAGCGCCTGGGGACAGGGCCAGTTAGGGGGCTACACCTTC,CSAWGQGQLGGYTF,TRBJ1-2,TRBV29-1,TRBD1,few
TGTGCCAGCAGCTTATTCAGTCCCGCGGACTGGAGCACAGATACGCAGTATTTT,CASSLFSPADWSTDTQYF,TRBJ2-3,TRBV7-9,-,few
TGTGCCAGCAACCGGGGACAGGGGGAGCAGTACTTC,CASNRGQGEQYF,TRBJ2-7,TRBV2,TRBD1,-
TGCGCCAGCAGCCAAGTACCCGCCCAGCTTTACGAGCAGTACTTC,CASSQVPAQLYEQYF,TRBJ2-7,TRBV4-1,-,-
TGTGCCAGTAGTATGGGCGGGGGGGCAGATACGCAGTATTTT,CASSMGGGADTQYF,TRBJ2-3,TRBV19,TRBD2,-
TGTGCCAGCAGATTTTTAAGAGGAGAGGCCCTCTACGAGCAGTACTTC,CASRFLRGEALYEQYF,TRBJ2-7,TRBV21-1,-,few
TGTGCCAGCAGCTTAGAAGACAGACCGACCCAGTACTTC,CASSLEDRPTQYF,TRBJ2-5,TRBV5-4,-,-
TGTGCCAGCAGTGAAGGCCCGGAGACTAGTCCCGAGCAGTACTTC,CASSEGPETSPEQYF,TRBJ2-7,TRBV6-1,-,many
TGCAGTGCTAGAGAGGGGGCAACTCAAGAAGCTTTCTTT,CSAREGATQEAFF,TRBJ1-1,TRBV20-1,-,many
TGTGCCAGCAGTGAAGTTGGACAGTATAATTCACCCCTCCACTTT,CASSEVGQYNSPLHF,TRBJ1-6,TRBV25-1,-,many
TGTGCCAGCAGCTTAGATGGTACTAGCGGGGAACCAGATACGCAGTATTTT,CASSLDGTSGEPDTQYF,TRBJ2-3,TRBV11-2,TRBD2,-
TGTGCCAGCAGCCAAGATCCGGGACAGGGTAGCAATGAGCAGTTCTTC,CASSQDPGQGSNEQFF,TRBJ2-1,TRBV3-1,TRBD1,few
TGTGCCAGCAGCTTGGGGGATCCCGGGACAGGAGAGACCCAGTACTTC,CASSLGDPGTGETQYF,TRBJ2-5,TRBV5-4,TRBD1,few
TGTGCCAGCAGCGGAAGACAGGGGGAATGGGATCAGCCCCAGCATTTT,CASSGRQGEWDQPQHF,TRBJ1-5,TRBV7-9,TRBD1,few
TGTGCCAGCAGCTTAGCTGGAGCGGGGGGTTTCACAGATACGCAGTATTTT,CASSLAGAGGFTDTQYF,TRBJ2-3,TRBV7-9,TRBD2,few
TGTGCCAGCAGCCAGGGAGTCGGGGTGAATGAGCAGTTCTTC,CASSQGVGVNEQFF,TRBJ2-1,TRBV7-9,-,many
TGTGCCAGCAGGTCATTGCAAACCCCCGTTCAGCCCCAGCATTTT,CASRSLQTPVQPQHF,TRBJ1-5,TRBV6-2/TRBV6-3,-,-
TGTGCCAGTAGTCCCCACAACGCAGGGGCAGCAGCTTTCTTT,CASSPHNAGAAAFF,TRBJ1-1,TRBV19,-,-
TGTGCCAGCAGTTTAGTAGCGGGGGGATTTGCCCCCAAAACAGATACGCAGTATTTT,CASSLVAGGFAPKTDTQYF,TRBJ2-3,TRBV27,TRBD2,-
TGTGCCAGCAGCCCCTTGCTACCGGCCGAGGTTTACGAGCAGTACTTC,CASSPLLPAEVYEQYF,TRBJ2-7,TRBV27,-,-
TGTGCCAGCAGCTTGTTCCCAGCGGGAGTTAATGAGCAGTTCTTC,CASSLFPAGVNEQFF,TRBJ2-1,TRBV5-5,TRBD2,few
TGTGCCACCTTCGGGAGAGGGGGCGGGAATGAGCAGTTCTTC,CATFGRGGGNEQFF,TRBJ2-1,TRBV15,-,few
TGTGCCAGCAGTGGAACGCAGGGTGTGTTTGGAAACACCATATATTTT,CASSGTQGVFGNTIYF,TRBJ1-3,TRBV27,-,few
TGTGCCAGCAGCGCTTACCCAGCGGGAGGTTACAATGAGCAGTTCTTC,CASSAYPAGGYNEQFF,TRBJ2-1,TRBV9,TRBD2,-
TGTGCCAGTAGTATCGGGACAGGGCTTCAGCCCCAGCATTTT,CASSIGTGLQPQHF,TRBJ1-5,TRBV19,TRBD1,few